This T cell receptor beta chain was found in a study of CD8+ T cells in alopecia areata. RNA was isolated and reverse transcribed to cDNA, the sequencing template. Clones were read by immunoSEQ multiplex PCR, and TCRdb kept only the in-frame ones, dropping some. The data show 98,000 or so clones, with 60% to 65% seen just once and roughly a sixth held by the top ten. The V segment lost 3 bases and the J segment 8 bases; nucleotides outside the gene matches: 6. Germline V gives CDR1 SQVTM, CDR2 ANQGSEA. This CDR3 is built from 13 residues. Treatment defined: oral pan-JAK inhibitor, 5-10 mg twice daily.

The chain carries TRBV29-1 and TRBJ2-1; 8 bases agree with TRBD1. This clonotype was sampled from a human donor with alopecia areata. The sample here was CD8+ T cells sorted from blood, taken at week 4, from a patient treated with tofacitinib. The CDR3 region has the DNA TGCAGCGTTGATCCAGGGGGCAGCTATGAGCAGTTCTTC. Its translation: CSVDPGGSYEQFF.